This T cell receptor (beta chain) appears in the sequencing data of a study of T cell responses to AZD1222 COVID-19 vaccine. Notes on the study in general: Just 5 to 7 AZD1222 recipients were seropositive at baseline. Reports say nearly half of spike-specific TCRs go after unmutated variant regions. With two AZD1222 doses given, Spike-specific TCR breadth and depth both rose.

Using immunoSEQ multiplex PCR, the repertoire was profiled, and TCRdb retains in-frame clones only, with some absent. The sample has over 120,000 clones; roughly 90% are singletons. In regard to this clone: As yet, its antigen is unknown.

V was pared by 0 bases and J by 4 bases, with 14 bases between. The CDR3 consists of 16 residues. From germline, CDR1 is SGDLS and CDR2 YYNGEE. This TCR was recovered from an adult who received the AZD1222 COVID-19 vaccine. Sequencing was performed on peripheral blood, taken 28 days after the second AZD1222 dose. The rearrangement links TRBV9 to TRBJ2-1; D uncertain. As DNA, the CDR3 is TGTGCCAGCAGCGTAGGGCTCGAGTCCCCTTACAATGAGCAGTTCTTC. Its translation: CASSVGLESPYNEQFF.